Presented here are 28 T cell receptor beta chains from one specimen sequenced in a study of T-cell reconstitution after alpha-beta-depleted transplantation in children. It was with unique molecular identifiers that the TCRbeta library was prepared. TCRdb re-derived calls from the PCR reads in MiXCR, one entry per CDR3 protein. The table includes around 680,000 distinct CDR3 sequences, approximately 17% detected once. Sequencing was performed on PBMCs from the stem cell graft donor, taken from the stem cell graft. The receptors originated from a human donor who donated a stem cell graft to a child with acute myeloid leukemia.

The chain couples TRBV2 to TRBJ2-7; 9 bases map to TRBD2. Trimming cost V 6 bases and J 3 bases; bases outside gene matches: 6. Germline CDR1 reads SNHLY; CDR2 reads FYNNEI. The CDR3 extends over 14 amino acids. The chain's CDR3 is CASSELAGIYEQYF. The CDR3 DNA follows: TGTGCCAGCAGCGAACTAGCGGGTATCTACGAGCAGTACTTC. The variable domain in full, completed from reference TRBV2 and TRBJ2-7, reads EPEVTQTPSHQVTQMGQEVILRCVPISNHLYFYWYRQILGQKVEFLVSFYNNEISEKSEIFDDQFSVERPDGSNFTLKIRSTKLEDSAMYFCASSELAGIYEQYFGPGTRLTVT.

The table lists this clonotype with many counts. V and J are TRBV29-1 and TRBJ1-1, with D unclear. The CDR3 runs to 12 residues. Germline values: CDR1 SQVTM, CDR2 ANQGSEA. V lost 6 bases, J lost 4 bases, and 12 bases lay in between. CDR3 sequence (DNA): TGCAGCGTCATCCCCTGGGGCACTGAAGCTTTCTTT. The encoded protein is CSVIPWGTEAFF. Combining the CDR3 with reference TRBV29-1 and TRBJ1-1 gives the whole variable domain SAVISQKPSRDICQRGTSLTIQCQVDSQVTMMFWYRQQPGQSLTLIATANQGSEATYESGFVIDKFPISRPNLTFSTLTVSNMSPEDSSIYLCSVIPWGTEAFFGQGTRLTVV.

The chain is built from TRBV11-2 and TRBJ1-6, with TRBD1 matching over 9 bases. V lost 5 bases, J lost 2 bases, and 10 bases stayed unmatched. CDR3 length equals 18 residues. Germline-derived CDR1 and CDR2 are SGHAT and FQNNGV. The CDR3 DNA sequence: TGTGCCAGCAGCGGAAGGGACAGGGATTTCCCCTATAATTCACCCCTCCACTTT. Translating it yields CASSGRDRDFPYNSPLHF. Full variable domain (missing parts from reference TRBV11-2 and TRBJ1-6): EAGVAQSPRYKIIEKRQSVAFWCNPISGHATLYWYQQILGQGPKLLIQFQNNGVVDDSQLPKDRFSAERLKGVDSTLKIQPAKLEDSAVYLCASSGRDRDFPYNSPLHFGNGTRLTVT.

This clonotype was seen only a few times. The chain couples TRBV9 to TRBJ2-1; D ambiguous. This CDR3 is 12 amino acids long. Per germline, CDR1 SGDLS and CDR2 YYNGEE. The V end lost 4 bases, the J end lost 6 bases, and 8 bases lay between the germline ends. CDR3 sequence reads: CASSSSANEQFF. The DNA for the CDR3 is TGTGCCAGCAGCTCCAGTGCCAATGAGCAGTTCTTC.

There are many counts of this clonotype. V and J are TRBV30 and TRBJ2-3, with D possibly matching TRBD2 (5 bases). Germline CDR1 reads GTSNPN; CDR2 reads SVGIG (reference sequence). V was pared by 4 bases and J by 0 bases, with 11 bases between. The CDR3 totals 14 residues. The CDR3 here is CAWTPGRSTDTQYF. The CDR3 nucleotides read TGTGCCTGGACCCCGGGGAGAAGCACAGATACGCAGTATTTT.

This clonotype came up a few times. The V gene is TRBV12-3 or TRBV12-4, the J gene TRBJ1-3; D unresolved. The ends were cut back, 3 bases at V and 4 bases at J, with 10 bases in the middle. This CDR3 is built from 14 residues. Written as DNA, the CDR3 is TGTGCCAGCAGTTTCCGGGAGGAAGGAAACACCATATATTTT. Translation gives CASSFREEGNTIYF.

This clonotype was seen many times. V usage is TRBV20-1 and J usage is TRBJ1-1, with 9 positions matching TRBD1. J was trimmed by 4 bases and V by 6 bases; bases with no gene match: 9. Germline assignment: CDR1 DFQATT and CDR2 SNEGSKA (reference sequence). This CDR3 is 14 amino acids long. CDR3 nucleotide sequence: TGCAGTGCACCTCGGACAGGGGTGGGCACTGAAGCTTTCTTT. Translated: CSAPRTGVGTEAFF.

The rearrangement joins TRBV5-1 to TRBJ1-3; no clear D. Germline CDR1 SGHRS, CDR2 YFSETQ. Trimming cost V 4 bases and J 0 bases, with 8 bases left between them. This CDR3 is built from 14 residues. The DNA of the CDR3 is TGCGCCAGCAGCCGGACGGACTCTGGAAACACCATATATTTT. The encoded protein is CASSRTDSGNTIYF.

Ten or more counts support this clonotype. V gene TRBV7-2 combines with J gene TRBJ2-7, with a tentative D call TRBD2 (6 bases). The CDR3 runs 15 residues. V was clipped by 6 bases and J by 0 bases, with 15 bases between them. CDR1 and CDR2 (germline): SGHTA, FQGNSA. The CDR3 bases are TGTGCCAGCAGTAAAACCGGGACTTTCTCCTACGAGCAGTACTTC. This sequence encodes CASSKTGTFSYEQYF.

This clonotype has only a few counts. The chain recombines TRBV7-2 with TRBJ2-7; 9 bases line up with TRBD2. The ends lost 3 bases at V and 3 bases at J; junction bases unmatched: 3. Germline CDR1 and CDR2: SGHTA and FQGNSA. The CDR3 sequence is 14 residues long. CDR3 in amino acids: CASSFQRGDYEQYF. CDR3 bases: TGTGCCAGCAGCTTCCAGCGGGGGGACTACGAGCAGTACTTC.

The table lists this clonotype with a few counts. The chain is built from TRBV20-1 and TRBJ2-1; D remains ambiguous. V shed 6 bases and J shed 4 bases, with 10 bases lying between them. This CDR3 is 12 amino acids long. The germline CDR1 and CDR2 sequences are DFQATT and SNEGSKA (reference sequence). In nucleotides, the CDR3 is TGCAGTGCCGGGCCTTTTTACAATGAGCAGTTCTTC. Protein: CSAGPFYNEQFF.

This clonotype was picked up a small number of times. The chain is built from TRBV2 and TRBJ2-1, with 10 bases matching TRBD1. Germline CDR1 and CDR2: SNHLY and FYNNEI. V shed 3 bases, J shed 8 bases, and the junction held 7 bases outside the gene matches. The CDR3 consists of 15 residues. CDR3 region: CASSERQGAIDEQFF. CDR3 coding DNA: TGTGCCAGCAGTGAGCGACAGGGGGCGATCGATGAGCAGTTCTTC.

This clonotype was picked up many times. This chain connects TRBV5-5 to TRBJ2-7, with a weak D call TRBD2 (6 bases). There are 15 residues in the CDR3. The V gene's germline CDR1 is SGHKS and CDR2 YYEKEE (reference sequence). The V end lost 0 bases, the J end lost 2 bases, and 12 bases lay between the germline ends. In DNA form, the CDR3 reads TGTGCCAGCAGCTTGGGAGCGGGCCGAACCTACGAGCAGTACTTC. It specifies CASSLGAGRTYEQYF. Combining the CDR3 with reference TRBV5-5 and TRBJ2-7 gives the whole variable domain DAGVTQSPTHLIKTRGQQVTLRCSPISGHKSVSWYQQVLGQGPQFIFQYYEKEERGRGNFPDRFSARQFPNYSSELNVNALLLGDSALYLCASSLGAGRTYEQYFGPGTRLTVT.

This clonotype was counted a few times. In nucleotides, the CDR3 is TGCAGTGCTAGAGAGGTGGGTGGGAGGAACACTGAAGCTTTCTTT. It encodes CSAREVGGRNTEAFF. The chain has TRBV20-1 and TRBJ1-1; D ambiguous. The CDR3 is 15 residues long. The V end was cut by 0 bases, the J end by 1 base, with 12 bases between. Germline V gene sequence: CDR1 DFQATT, CDR2 SNEGSKA (reference sequence).

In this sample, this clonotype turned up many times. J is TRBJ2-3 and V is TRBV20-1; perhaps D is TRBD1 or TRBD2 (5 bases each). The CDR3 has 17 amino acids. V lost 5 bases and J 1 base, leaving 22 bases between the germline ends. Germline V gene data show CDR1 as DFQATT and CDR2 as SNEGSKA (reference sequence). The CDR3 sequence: CSAEHPTGTRGTDTQYF. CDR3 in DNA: TGCAGTGCTGAACATCCCACCGGGACCCGAGGCACAGATACGCAGTATTTT.

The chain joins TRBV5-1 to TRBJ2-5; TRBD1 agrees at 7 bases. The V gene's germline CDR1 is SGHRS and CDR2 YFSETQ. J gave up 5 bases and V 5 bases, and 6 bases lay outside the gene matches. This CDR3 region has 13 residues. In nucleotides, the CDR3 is TGCGCCAGCAGTGTGATGACAGGGGAGACCCAGTACTTC. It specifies CASSVMTGETQYF.

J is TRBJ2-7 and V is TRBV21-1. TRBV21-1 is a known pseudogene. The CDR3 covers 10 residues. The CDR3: CASRPYEQYF. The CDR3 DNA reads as TGTGCCAGCCGCCCCTACGAGCAGTACTTC.

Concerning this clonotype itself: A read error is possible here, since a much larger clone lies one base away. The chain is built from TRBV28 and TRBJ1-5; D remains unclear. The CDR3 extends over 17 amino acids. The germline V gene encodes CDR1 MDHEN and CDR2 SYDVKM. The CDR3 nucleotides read TGTGCCAGCAGTCTGTTCCTCCTTCGAGGTGATGGTCAGCCCCGGCATTTT. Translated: CASSLFLLRGDGQPRHF.

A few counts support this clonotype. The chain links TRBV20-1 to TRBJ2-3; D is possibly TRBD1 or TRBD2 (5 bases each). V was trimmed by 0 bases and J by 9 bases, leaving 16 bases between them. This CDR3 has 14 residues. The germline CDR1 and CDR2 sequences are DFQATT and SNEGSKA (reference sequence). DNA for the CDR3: TGCAGTGCTAGAGATCGAGGGGCCCTATCAACGCAGTATTTT. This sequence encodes CSARDRGALSTQYF.

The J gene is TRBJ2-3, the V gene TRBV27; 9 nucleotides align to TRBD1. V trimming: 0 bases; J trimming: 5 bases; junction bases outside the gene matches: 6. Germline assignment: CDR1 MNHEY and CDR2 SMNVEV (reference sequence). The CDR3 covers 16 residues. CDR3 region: CASSLSNRGRVDTQYF. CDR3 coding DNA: TGTGCCAGCAGTTTATCAAACAGGGGGCGCGTAGATACGCAGTATTTT.

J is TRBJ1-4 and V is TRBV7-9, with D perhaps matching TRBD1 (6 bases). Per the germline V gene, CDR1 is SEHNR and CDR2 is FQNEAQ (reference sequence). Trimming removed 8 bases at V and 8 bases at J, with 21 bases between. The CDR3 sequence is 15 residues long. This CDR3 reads CASATKAGVAEKLFF. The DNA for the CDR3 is TGTGCCAGCGCCACAAAGGCAGGGGTGGCAGAAAAACTGTTTTTT.

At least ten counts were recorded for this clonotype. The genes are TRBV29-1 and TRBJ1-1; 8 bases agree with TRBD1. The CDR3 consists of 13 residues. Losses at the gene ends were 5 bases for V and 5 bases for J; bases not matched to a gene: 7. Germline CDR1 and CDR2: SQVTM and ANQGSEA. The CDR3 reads CSVQGARRTEAFF. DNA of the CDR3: TGCAGCGTTCAGGGGGCGAGAAGGACTGAAGCTTTCTTT.

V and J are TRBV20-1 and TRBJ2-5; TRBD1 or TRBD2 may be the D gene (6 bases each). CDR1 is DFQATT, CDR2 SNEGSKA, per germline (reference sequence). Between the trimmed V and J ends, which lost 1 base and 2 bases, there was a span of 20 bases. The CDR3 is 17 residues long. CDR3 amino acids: CSARGLGLKGGQETQYF. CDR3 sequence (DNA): TGCAGTGCTAGAGGGTTAGGGTTAAAGGGGGGACAAGAGACCCAGTACTTC.

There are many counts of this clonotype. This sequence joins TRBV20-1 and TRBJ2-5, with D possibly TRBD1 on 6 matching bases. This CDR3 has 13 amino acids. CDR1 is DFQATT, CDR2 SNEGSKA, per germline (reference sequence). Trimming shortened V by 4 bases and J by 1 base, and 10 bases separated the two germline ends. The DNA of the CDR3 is TGCAGTGCTACAGGGGACACCCAAGAGACCCAGTACTTC. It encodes CSATGDTQETQYF.

As DNA, the CDR3 is TGTGCCAGCAGGATACGAGCGAACACCGGGGAGCTGTTTTTT. Translating gives CASRIRANTGELFF. V is TRBV11-2 and J is TRBJ2-2; D is uncertain. In germline, CDR1 is SGHAT, CDR2 FQNNGV. Trimming stripped 6 bases from V and 0 bases from J, with 8 bases between. The CDR3 runs to 14 residues.

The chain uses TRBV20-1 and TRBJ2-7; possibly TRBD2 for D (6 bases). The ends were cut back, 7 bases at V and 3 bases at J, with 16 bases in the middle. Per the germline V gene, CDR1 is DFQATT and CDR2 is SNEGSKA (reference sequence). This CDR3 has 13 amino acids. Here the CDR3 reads CSGRPQGGYEQYF. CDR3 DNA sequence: TGCAGTGGCCGCCCGCAGGGAGGCTACGAGCAGTACTTC.

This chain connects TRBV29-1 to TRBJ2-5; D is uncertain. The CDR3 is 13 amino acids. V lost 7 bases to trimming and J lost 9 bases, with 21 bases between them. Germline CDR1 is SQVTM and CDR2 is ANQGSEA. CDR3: CSGQRGRIGAQYF. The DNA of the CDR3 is TGCAGCGGCCAAAGAGGTCGGATTGGGGCCCAGTACTTC. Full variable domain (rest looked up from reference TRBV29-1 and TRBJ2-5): SAVISQKPSRDICQRGTSLTIQCQVDSQVTMMFWYRQQPGQSLTLIATANQGSEATYESGFVIDKFPISRPNLTFSTLTVSNMSPEDSSIYLCSGQRGRIGAQYFGPGTRLLVL.

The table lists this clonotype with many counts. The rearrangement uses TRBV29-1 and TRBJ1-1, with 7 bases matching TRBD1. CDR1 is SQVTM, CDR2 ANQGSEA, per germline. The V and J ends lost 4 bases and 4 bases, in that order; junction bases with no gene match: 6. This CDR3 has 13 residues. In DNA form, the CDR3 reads TGCAGCGTTGCATGGAAGGGGGCCACTGAAGCTTTCTTT. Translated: CSVAWKGATEAFF.